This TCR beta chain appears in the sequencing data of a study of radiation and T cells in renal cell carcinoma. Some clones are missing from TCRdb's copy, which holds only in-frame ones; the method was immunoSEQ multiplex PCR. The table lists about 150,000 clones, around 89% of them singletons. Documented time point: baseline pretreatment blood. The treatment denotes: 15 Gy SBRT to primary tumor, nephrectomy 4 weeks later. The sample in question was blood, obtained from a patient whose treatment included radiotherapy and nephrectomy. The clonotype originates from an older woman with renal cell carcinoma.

The chain's CDR3 is CASTPSDRWYEQYF. CDR3 in DNA: TGCGCCAGCACCCCGAGCGACAGGTGGTACGAGCAGTACTTC. The rearrangement links TRBV5-1 to TRBJ2-7, with TRBD1 as a possible D gene (6 bases). The CDR3 has 14 residues. CDR1 is SGHRS, CDR2 YFSETQ, per germline. The V end was cut by 6 bases, the J end by 4 bases, with 17 bases between. Using reference TRBV5-1 and TRBJ2-7 for the parts outside the CDR3, the full variable domain is KAGVTQTPRYLIKTRGQQVTLSCSPISGHRSVSWYQQTPGQGLQFLFEYFSETQRNKGNFPGRFSGRQFSNSRSEMNVSTLELGDSALYLCASTPSDRWYEQYFGPGTRLTVT.